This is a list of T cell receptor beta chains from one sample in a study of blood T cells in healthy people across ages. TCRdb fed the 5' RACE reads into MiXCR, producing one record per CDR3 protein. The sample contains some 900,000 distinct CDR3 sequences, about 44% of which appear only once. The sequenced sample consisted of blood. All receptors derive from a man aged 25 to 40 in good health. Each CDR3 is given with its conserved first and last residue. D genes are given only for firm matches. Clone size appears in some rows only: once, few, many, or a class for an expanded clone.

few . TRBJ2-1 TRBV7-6 TGTGCCAGCAGCTTGAGCGGCCCCTACAATGAGCAGTTCTTC CASSLSGPYNEQFF
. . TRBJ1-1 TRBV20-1 TGCAGTGCTAGCCGGGGGACTGAAGCTTTCTTT CSASRGTEAFF
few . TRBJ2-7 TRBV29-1 TGCAGCGTAGCCGGGACTGCTGCCTACGAGCAGTACTTC CSVAGTAAYEQYF
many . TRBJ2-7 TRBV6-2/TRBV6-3 TGTGCCAGCAGTCCGACGGGACGGAGCTACGAGCAGTACTTC CASSPTGRSYEQYF
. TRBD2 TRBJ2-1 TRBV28 TGTGCCAGCCTCGGACTAGCGGGTTCGAGGGAGCAGTTCTTC CASLGLAGSREQFF
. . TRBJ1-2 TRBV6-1 TGTGCCAGCAGTGATTCCCGCTACCTTAACTATGGCTACACCTTC CASSDSRYLNYGYTF
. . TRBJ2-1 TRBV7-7 TGTGCTAGCAGCTTAGGAGAGGCGGGACCCCTAAGGTATAATGAGCAGTTCTTC CASSLGEAGPLRYNEQFF
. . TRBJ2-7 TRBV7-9 TGTGCCAGCAGCCTGGACAATGTCCCCTACGAGCAGTACTTC CASSLDNVPYEQYF
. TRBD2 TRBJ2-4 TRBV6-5 TGTGCCAGCAGTCCGGGGAGGGGACCAAACATTCAGTACTTC CASSPGRGPNIQYF
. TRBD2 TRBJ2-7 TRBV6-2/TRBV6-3 TGTGCCAGCAGTTACCAGGGAGGGCGGTACGAGCAGTACTTC CASSYQGGRYEQYF
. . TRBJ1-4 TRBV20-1 TGCAGTGCTAGTGGGTCCGGTTTGGAAAAACTGTTTTTT CSASGSGLEKLFF
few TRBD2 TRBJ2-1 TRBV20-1 TGCAGTGCTAGAGATCCAGGGCGGGGGGCCTACAATGAGCAGTTCTTC CSARDPGRGAYNEQFF
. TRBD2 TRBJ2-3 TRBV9 TGTGCCAGCAGCCTCCCAGGGACTACGGAGGTGGATACGCAGTATTTT CASSLPGTTEVDTQYF
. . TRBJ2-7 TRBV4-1 TGCGCCAGCAGCCAAGACCGTCGTACCTACGAGCAGTACTTC CASSQDRRTYEQYF
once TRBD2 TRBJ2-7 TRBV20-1 TGCAGTGCTGGAGATACCCGAACTAGCGGGGGGCGCTACAATGAGCAGTACTTC CSAGDTRTSGGRYNEQYF
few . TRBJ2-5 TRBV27 TGTGCCAGCAGTTTATCGAACCCCCTTGCATCCGTACAGACCCAGTACTTC CASSLSNPLASVQTQYF
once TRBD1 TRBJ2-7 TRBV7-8 TGTGCCAGCAGCCCGACAGGGTACTTCCACAATGAGCAGTACTTC CASSPTGYFHNEQYF
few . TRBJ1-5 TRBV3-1 TGTGCCAGCAGCCAAGCCAGGGGTACTAATCAGCCCCAGCATTTT CASSQARGTNQPQHF
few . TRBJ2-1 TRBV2 TGTGCCAGCGGTCCTGGGAATGAGCAGTTCTTC CASGPGNEQFF
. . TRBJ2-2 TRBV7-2 TGTGCCAGCACGCGAATTCTAGCGACCACCGGGGAGCTGTTTTTT CASTRILATTGELFF
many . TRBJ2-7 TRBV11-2 TGTGCCAGCAGCTTAGAACGGGGGTGGGAGCAGTACTTC CASSLERGWEQYF
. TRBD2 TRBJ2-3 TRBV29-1 TGCAGCGTTGAGGCTAAGGGAGGGTTCACAGATACGCAGTATTTT CSVEAKGGFTDTQYF
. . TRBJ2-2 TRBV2 TGTGCCAGCAGCTCAAGAAGGGATTACACCGGGGAGCTGTTTTTT CASSSRRDYTGELFF
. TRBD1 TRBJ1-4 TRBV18 TGTGCCAGCTCACAATTCCGGGACAGGGAACGTGAAAAACTGTTTTTT CASSQFRDREREKLFF
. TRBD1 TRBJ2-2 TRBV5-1 TGCGCCAGCAGCTACCAAGCCGGGACAGGGCCCGGGGAGCTGTTTTTT CASSYQAGTGPGELFF
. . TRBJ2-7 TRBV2 TGTGCCAGCAGTGAATTCGGGGAAGGCTCCTACGAGCAGTACTTC CASSEFGEGSYEQYF
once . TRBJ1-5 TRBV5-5 TGTGCCAGCAGCCTGGTGGGACACCCGGATAGCAATCAGCCCCAGCATTTT CASSLVGHPDSNQPQHF
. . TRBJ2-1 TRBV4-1 TGCACCAGCAGCCAGATAGAGGCGGTCCAGTTCTTC CTSSQIEAVQFF
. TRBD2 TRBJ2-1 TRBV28 TGTGCCAGCAGTCCTCCCGCTCGGGGGGGATACAATGAGCAGTTCTTC CASSPPARGGYNEQFF
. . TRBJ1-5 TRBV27 TGTGCCAGCAGTGCAGACAGCTATAGCAATCAGCCCCAGCATTTT CASSADSYSNQPQHF
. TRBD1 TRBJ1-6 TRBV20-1 TGCAGTGCTAGACGAGATAGACAGGGGAAGAATTCACCCCTCCACTTT CSARRDRQGKNSPLHF
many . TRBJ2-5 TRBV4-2 TGTGCCAGCAGCCAAGATGCCGGGACCCAGTACTTC CASSQDAGTQYF
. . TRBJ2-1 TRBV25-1 TGTGCCAGTGCAGAAGGTTACAATGAGCAGTTCTTC CASAEGYNEQFF
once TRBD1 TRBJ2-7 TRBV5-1 TGCGCCAGCAGCAATCGGGACAGTAGTAACGAGCAGTACTTC CASSNRDSSNEQYF
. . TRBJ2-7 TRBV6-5 TGTGCCAGCAGTCTCCTGCTAGCAGGTCCCTACGAGCAGTACTTC CASSLLLAGPYEQYF
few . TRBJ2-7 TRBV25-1 TGTGCCAGCAGTGAACTGTCCCCAGGGGTGGCCTACGAGCAGTACTTC CASSELSPGVAYEQYF
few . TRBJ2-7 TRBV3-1 TGTGCCAGCAGCCAATCCGGGCGGGGAGGTGAGCAGTACTTC CASSQSGRGGEQYF
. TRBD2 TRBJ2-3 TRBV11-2 TGTGCCAGCAGCTTAGACCCGGGGGGGCCCGCAGATACGCAGTATTTT CASSLDPGGPADTQYF
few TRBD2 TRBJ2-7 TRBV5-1 TGCGCCAGCAGCTTCGGGAGGGGACAAGAAGACGAGCAGTACTTC CASSFGRGQEDEQYF
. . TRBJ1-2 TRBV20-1 TGCAGGGCTCCAGACAGAACTAACTATGGCTACACCTTC CRAPDRTNYGYTF
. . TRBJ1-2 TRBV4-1 TGCGCCAGCAGCCAAGAGTGGTCACCTAACTATGGCTACACCTTC CASSQEWSPNYGYTF
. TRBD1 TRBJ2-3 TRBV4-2 TGTGCCAGCAGCCAAGATCCCCTTACAGGGGCTAGCACAGATACGCAGTATTTT CASSQDPLTGASTDTQYF
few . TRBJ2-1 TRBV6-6 TGTGCCAGCAGAAGAGCCAATGAGCAGTTCTTC CASRRANEQFF
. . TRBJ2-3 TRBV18 TGTGCCAGCTCACCACCTGACAGGCCAGATACGCAGTATTTT CASSPPDRPDTQYF
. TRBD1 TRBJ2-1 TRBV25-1 TGTGCCAGCAGTGAAGACAGGGGGCTCGGCAATGAGCAGTTCTTC CASSEDRGLGNEQFF
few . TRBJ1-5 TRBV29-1 TGCAGCGTTGTCTTTCAGCCCCAGCATTTT CSVVFQPQHF
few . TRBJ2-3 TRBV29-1 TGCAGCGCCCGCCGGGGCGGGGGCACAGATACGCAGTATTTT CSARRGGGTDTQYF
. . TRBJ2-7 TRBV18 TGTGCCAGCTCACCATCTGGCTCCGACGAGCAGTACTTC CASSPSGSDEQYF
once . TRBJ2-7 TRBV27 TGTGCCAGCGGTTCGGATCCTGAGGGCTACGAGCAGTACTTC CASGSDPEGYEQYF
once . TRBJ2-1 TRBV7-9 TGTGCCAGCAGCCTTGGGGGAGGAAATAGCCAGTTCTTC CASSLGGGNSQFF
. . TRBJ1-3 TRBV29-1 TGCAGCGTTGACAGAGAACTCTCTGGAAACACCATATATTTT CSVDRELSGNTIYF
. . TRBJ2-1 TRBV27 TGTGCCAGCAGTTTTACGGGGGGCCACAATGAGCAGTTCTTC CASSFTGGHNEQFF
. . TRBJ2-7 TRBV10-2 TGCGCCAGCACCCAACGTCGACAGGCCTACGAGCAGTACTTC CASTQRRQAYEQYF